This T cell receptor (beta chain) was documented in a study of blood T cell repertoires in COVID-19. About the research overall: Samples representing acute and convalescent COVID-19 were sourced from the United States, Italy and Spain. In each case, the material was cDNA or gDNA derived from T cells, B-cell-depleted T cells, or PBMCs.

Authors' processing steps: By means of reference gene primer amplification, nucleated cell counts were estimated. Libraries were prepared by immunoSEQ multiplex PCR; TCRdb keeps only in-frame clonotypes and omits some of them. The V and J calls and the clone size are those of that table, but D and trimming were determined from the DNA. The data hold around 300,000 clones, with more than 70% observed a single time. This clone was observed once. CDR1 LNHNV and CDR2 YYDKDF come from the germline V gene (reference sequence). The CDR3 is 17 amino acids. J lost 8 bases, V lost 1 base, and 12 bases had no gene match.

Sequenced material: peripheral blood. The sequence was collected from a man younger than 40 with active or convalescent COVID-19. This chain links TRBV15 with TRBJ2-4, with 9 bases that match TRBD2. The CDR3 DNA is TGTGCCACCAGCAGAGCCCAGCGGGAGGTCCCGGGGGACATTCAGTACTTC. Its translation is CATSRAQREVPGDIQYF.